This TCR beta chain was recorded in a study of T cells after yellow fever vaccination. Trimming shortened V by 5 bases and J by 2 bases, and 12 bases separated the two germline ends. The CDR3 runs to 15 residues. Per the germline V gene, CDR1 is SGHTA and CDR2 is FQGTGA. MiXCR, applied by TCRdb to the 5' RACE reads, yields one record per CDR3 protein. The sample yields over 150,000 distinct CDR3 sequences, about 6% seen once. This chain connects TRBV7-3 to TRBJ2-2; perhaps D is TRBD1 or TRBD2 (6 bases each). This receptor was obtained from a man aged 18 to 30 who received the YFV17D yellow fever vaccine. Sequenced material: CD4+ T cells sorted from PBMCs, taken on the day of the first yellow fever vaccination. CDR3: CASSQGGLNTGELFF. CDR3 bases: TGTGCCAGCAGCCAAGGGGGGTTAAACACCGGGGAGCTGTTTTTT.